This T cell receptor (beta chain) was observed in a study of blood T cell repertoires in COVID-19. Authors' analysis steps: Amplifying reference gene primers gave estimates of nucleated cell counts. Generated by immunoSEQ multiplex PCR, the TCRdb table keeps only in-frame clones and is missing some. V and J calls and clone size are given by that table; D and trimming were obtained from the DNA. The sample holds a few hundred thousand clones, 87% seen once. J lost 3 bases, V lost 6 bases, and 7 bases had no gene match. This CDR3 is built from 14 residues. From germline, CDR1 is SNHLY and CDR2 FYNNEI. The TCR sequence derives from a woman under 40 with COVID-19, enrolled during active disease. The chain is built from TRBV2 and TRBJ2-7; 8 positions match TRBD1. The specimen sequenced was peripheral blood. CDR3 in DNA: TGTGCCAGCAGCCTCCAGGGGGCCCTCTACGAGCAGTACTTC. This translates into CASSLQGALYEQYF.